Following are 8 T cell receptor beta chains from one sample sequenced in a study of cytomegalovirus exposure and HLA in healthy donors. The primer mix had 60 Vbeta and 13 Jbeta primers. The table came from immunoSEQ multiplex PCR; TCRdb's copy has only in-frame clones and leaves some out. The sample comprises 150,000 to 200,000 clones, approximately 70% of which are singletons, and roughly 1.9% rests with the top ten. The sequenced sample was PBMCs. The receptors come from a woman aged 25 to 45 in good health and CMV-seronegative.

The chain recombines TRBV5-1 with TRBJ2-1; TRBD1 matches 7 bases. CDR3 length: 14 residues. Per germline, CDR1 SGHRS and CDR2 YFSETQ. Germline trimming cut 3 bases from V and 5 bases from J; bases unmatched to any gene: 5. The CDR3 protein is CASSWMGTDNEQFF. The CDR3 DNA sequence: TGCGCCAGCAGCTGGATGGGGACAGACAATGAGCAGTTCTTC. Filled out from reference TRBV5-1 and TRBJ2-1, the complete variable domain reads KAGVTQTPRYLIKTRGQQVTLSCSPISGHRSVSWYQQTPGQGLQFLFEYFSETQRNKGNFPGRFSGRQFSNSRSEMNVSTLELGDSALYLCASSWMGTDNEQFFGPGTRLTVL.

The chain links TRBV29-1 to TRBJ2-7; a possible D gene is TRBD1 (5 bases). The germline V gene has CDR1 SQVTM and CDR2 ANQGSEA. V dropped 7 bases and J dropped 2 bases, with 18 bases sitting between them. The CDR3 contains 14 residues. Written as DNA, the CDR3 is TGCAGCGCCCCACAGGAATCGAAACCCTACGAGCAGTACTTC. Amino acids: CSAPQESKPYEQYF.

This clone showed up just a few times. This chain's CDR3 is CASSPPLTGNYGYTF. Here the CDR3 DNA reads TGTGCCAGCAGCCCACCACTGACAGGGAACTATGGCTACACCTTC. This rearrangement joins TRBV7-9 to TRBJ1-2; TRBD1 matches 7 bases. The germline V gene encodes CDR1 SEHNR and CDR2 FQNEAQ (reference sequence). V trimming: 5 bases; J trimming: 2 bases; junction bases outside the gene matches: 8. The CDR3 spans 15 residues.

The rearrangement uses TRBV18 and TRBJ1-1, with D possibly matching TRBD1 (6 bases). This CDR3 comprises 14 residues. V was pared by 3 bases and J by 1 base, with 9 bases between. CDR1 KGHSH and CDR2 LQKENI come from the germline V gene. CDR3 sequence reads: CASSPYRENTEAFF. DNA for the CDR3: TGTGCCAGCTCACCGTACAGGGAGAACACTGAAGCTTTCTTT.

The chain couples TRBV11-2 to TRBJ1-3; tentatively, D is TRBD1 (6 bases). The CDR3 sequence is 16 residues long. The ends were cut back, 5 bases at V and 4 bases at J, with 18 bases in the middle. Germline CDR1 reads SGHAT; CDR2 reads FQNNGV. In DNA, the CDR3 is TGTGCCAGCAGCAACCCCGGCAGGGGTCTCGGAAACACCATATATTTT. It yields the protein CASSNPGRGLGNTIYF.

This clone was seen just once. The chain recombines TRBV7-8 with TRBJ2-3, with 7 nucleotides matching TRBD2. The ends lost 1 base at V and 2 bases at J; junction bases unmatched: 6. The CDR3 is 16 amino acids. Germline CDR1 and CDR2: SGHVS and FQNEAQ. CDR3 residues: CASSLGASGSTDTQYF. DNA for the CDR3: TGTGCCAGCAGCTTAGGGGCTAGCGGATCCACAGATACGCAGTATTTT.

The genes are TRBV29-1 and TRBJ2-5; 7 bases fit TRBD2. This CDR3 has 12 residues. Germline CDR1 is SQVTM and CDR2 is ANQGSEA. The J segment lost 4 bases and the V segment lost 7 bases, leaving 6 bases of the junction unmatched. The CDR3 sequence: CSGGLSGETQYF. CDR3 bases: TGCAGCGGGGGACTAAGCGGAGAGACCCAGTACTTC.

The chain couples TRBV6-6 to TRBJ2-7; the D gene is possibly TRBD2 (7 bases). The CDR3 contains 14 residues. V lost 5 bases, J lost 3 bases, and 14 bases lay in between. Germline V gene sequence: CDR1 MNHNY, CDR2 SVGAGI (reference sequence). The CDR3 DNA reads as TGTGCCAGCAGTAAAAAGGGGGGGGTCTACGAGCAGTACTTC. This translates into CASSKKGGVYEQYF.